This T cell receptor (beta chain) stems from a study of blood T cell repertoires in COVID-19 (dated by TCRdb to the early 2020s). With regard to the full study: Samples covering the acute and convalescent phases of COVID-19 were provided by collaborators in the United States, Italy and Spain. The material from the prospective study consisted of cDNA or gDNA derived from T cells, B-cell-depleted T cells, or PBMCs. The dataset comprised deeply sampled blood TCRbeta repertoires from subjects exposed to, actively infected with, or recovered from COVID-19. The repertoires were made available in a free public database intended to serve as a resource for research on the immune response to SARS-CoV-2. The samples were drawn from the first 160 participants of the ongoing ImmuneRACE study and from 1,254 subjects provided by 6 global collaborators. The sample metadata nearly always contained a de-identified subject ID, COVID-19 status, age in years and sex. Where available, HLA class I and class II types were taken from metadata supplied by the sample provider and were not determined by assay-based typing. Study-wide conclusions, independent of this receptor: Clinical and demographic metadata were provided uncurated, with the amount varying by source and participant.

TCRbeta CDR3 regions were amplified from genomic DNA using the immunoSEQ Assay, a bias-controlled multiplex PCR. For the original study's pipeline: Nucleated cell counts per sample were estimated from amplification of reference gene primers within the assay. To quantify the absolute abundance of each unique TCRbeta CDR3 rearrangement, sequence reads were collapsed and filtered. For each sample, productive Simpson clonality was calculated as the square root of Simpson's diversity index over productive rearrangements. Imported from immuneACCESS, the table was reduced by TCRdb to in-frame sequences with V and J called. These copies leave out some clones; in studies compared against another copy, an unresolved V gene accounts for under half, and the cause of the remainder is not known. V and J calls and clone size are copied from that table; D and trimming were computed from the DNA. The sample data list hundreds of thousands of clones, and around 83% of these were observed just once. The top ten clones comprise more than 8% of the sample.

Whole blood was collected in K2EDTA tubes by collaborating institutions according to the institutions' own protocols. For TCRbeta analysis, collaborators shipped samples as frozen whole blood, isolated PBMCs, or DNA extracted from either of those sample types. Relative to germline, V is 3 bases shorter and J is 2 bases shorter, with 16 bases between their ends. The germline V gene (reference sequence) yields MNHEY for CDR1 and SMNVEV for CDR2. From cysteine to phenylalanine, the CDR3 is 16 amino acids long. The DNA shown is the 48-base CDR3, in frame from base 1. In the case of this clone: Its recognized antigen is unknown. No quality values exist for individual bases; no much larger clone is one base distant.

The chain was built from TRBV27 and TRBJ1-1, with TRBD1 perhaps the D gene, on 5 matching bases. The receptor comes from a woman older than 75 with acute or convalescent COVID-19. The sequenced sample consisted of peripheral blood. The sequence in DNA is TGTGCCAGCAGTTTCAGGGCAAACAGCTTAAACACTGAAGCTTTCTTT. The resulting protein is CASSFRANSLNTEAFF.